This TCR beta chain stems from a study of spatial heterogeneity in lung cancer. Study in general: A subset of blood samples came from disease recurrence, and first recurrence occurred at a median of roughly 320 days. Study-wide results and limits: Resection saw ubiquitous expanded tumor TCRs appear in blood more than follow-up did.

This clonotype was seen at least ten times. The antigen remains undetermined. A library prepared for alpha chains yielded this beta chain as an off-target read; its size is of little meaning. TCR cDNA molecules each had a unique molecular identifier. MiXCR was run by TCRdb on the 5' RACE reads, yielding one entry per CDR3 protein. The sample yields roughly 9,700 distinct CDR3 sequences, under 5% seen once. Time point of the sample: blood taken at disease recurrence. Whole RNA was taken from tumor, nontumor lung or frozen PBMC; it was then sequenced unsorted. Germline V gives CDR1 MNHEY, CDR2 SVGEGT. The length of the CDR3 is 11 residues. Trimming pared 5 bases from V and 11 bases from J, leaving 12 bases between.

Sample: PBMCs, taken at recurrence. This receptor was obtained from a female donor with early-stage non-small cell lung cancer. The chain carries TRBV6-2 or TRBV6-3 and TRBJ2-5, with D unresolved. CDR3 DNA: TGTGCCAGCAGTCCGTCCGTAGGACAGTACTTC. Translated, it gives CASSPSVGQYF.